This record concerns one T cell receptor (beta chain) sequence. This clone was seen only a few times. The antigen it binds to is not known. The record has no base qualities; no much larger clone is one base away. The entire amount of isolated RNA was reverse transcribed using the High Capacity cDNA Reverse Transcription Kit, so the sequenced TCRB transcripts were expressed ones. Deep immunoSEQ sequencing was performed on naive, central memory and regulatory T cell samples, with an average of roughly 3.3 million total reads per sample. Sorted cells were lysed in RLT buffer, and RNA was extracted using DNase-treated RNeasy Micro or Mini kits according to cell number. Each cell subset was processed separately to prevent cross-contamination, with patient and healthy donor samples processed together. Using the immunoSEQ multiplex PCR, TCRB sequences were amplified from cDNA into 87-bp fragments spanning the CDR3 region. Amplicons were sequenced on the Illumina HiSeq platform. In the source study's methods: Synthetic template baselines were used to correct PCR bias computationally, reads within Hamming distance 2 were collapsed together, and singletons that could not be merged were discarded. Reads were aligned against IMGT to assign V, D and J genes, CDR3 length and insertions or deletions at six rearrangement sites. Within each subset, clonotype counts were normalized to sorted cell number, after which true diversity and Gini coefficients were computed with the tcR R package. The overlap coefficient, calculated on TCRB nucleotide sequences, was used to measure repertoire sharing. TCRdb re-hosts the immuneACCESS table, in-frame sequences only. Its copies lack some clones; in the studies checked, an unresolved V gene accounts for under half of them, and the cause for the rest is not known. Clone size and the V and J calls come from that table; the DNA yielded D and trimming. For this sample there are a few hundred thousand clones; 12% to 15% appear just once. The ten largest clonotypes hold over 5.5% of the sample.

This sample stems from a study of beta chain features in type 1 diabetes (dated by TCRdb to 2016 to 2019). General notes on the study: No differences in mean age, gender distribution, total cell number or subset yield were found between patients and healthy donors. A total of 107,917,701 sorted cells were examined across all samples, and a strong correlation was observed between cell number per subset and RNA yield. The study compared the TCRB repertoires of sorted circulating CD4+ T cell subsets in recently diagnosed type 1 diabetes patients with those in matched healthy donors. Regulatory and stem cell-like memory subsets were obtained from only 8 patients and roughly eight healthy donors, while naive and central memory subsets were obtained from all 30 or so donors. The study at large found these results: Only small numbers of individuals were included in the HLA sub-analyses, which left unresolved whether HLA type had any influence on TCRB rearrangement. Type 1 diabetes patients showed a moderate but significant shortening of TCRB CDR3 length in all four CD4+ subsets. Because cDNA rather than genomic DNA was sequenced, highly expressing activated cells could have been over-represented, although no difference in activation and CD3 levels was found between groups. Patients with type 1 diabetes made fewer insertions and deleted more nucleotides at VDJ recombination sites, implying thymic rearrangement abnormalities. The naive, central memory and regulatory TCRB repertoires appeared to resemble one another more closely among patients than among healthy donors. Shorter templates might be favored by PCR, yet because patient and control samples were amplified and corrected together, any such skew would affect both groups equally.

CDR3 length: 14 amino acids, cysteine to phenylalanine. The only DNA kept is the CDR3, 42 bases in frame from the first base. Here V drops 6 bases and J drops 7 bases, and the junction holds 6 bases not matched to any gene. CDR1 and CDR2 (MNHNY, SVGAGI) derive from the germline V gene (reference sequence). A single peripheral blood draw of around 100 mL on average was collected from each donor into heparinised tubes. Naive, central memory, regulatory and stem cell-like memory CD4+ T cells were sorted on a BD FACSAria II using a panel including CD45RO, CCR7, CD25, CD127, CD95 and CD27. Purity was above 95% for every sorted population. PBMCs were separated immediately by Lymphoprep density gradient centrifugation and were stained directly, without being cultured. To minimize batch effects, samples were stained and sorted in pairs, one healthy donor with one patient per experiment.

Input material: central memory CD4+ T cells from blood. The clonotype was recovered from a man aged 25-40 years in good health. The chain was built from TRBV6-6 and TRBJ2-2, with TRBD1 matching 9 junction bases. The CDR3 protein sequence reads: CASRIQGAHGELFF. The nucleotides are TGTGCCAGCAGGATACAGGGGGCCCACGGGGAGCTGTTTTTT.